This entry lists 26 T cell receptor beta chains sequenced from one sample in a study of vaccination effects on CD4 cells after COVID-19. Clones were read by immunoSEQ multiplex PCR, and TCRdb kept only the in-frame ones, dropping some. The sample lists tens of thousands of clones, 65% to 90% seen once, with about 2.3% in the top ten. Prior to sequencing, the ViraFEST assay stimulated PBMC with viral peptide pools, which expanded the antigen-specific CD4+ T cells. The authors isolated CD4+ T cells after around 11 days of culture. Their antigens are not known. The specimen was CD4+ T cells from PBMCs cultured with HCoV-229E spike peptides, collected before COVID-19 vaccination. Receptor source: a human donor who received a COVID-19 vaccine.

This clone has a handful of counts. This sequence joins TRBV3-1 (or the pseudogene TRBV3-2) and TRBJ2-2; 10 bases match TRBD1. Germline V gene sequence: CDR1 LGHDT, CDR2 YNNKEL (reference sequence). The CDR3 has 15 residues. Trimming cost V 3 bases and J 5 bases; bases outside gene matches: 3. DNA of the CDR3: TGTGCCAGCAGCCACAGGGACAGGGGAACCGGGGAGCTGTTTTTT. Translating gives CASSHRDRGTGELFF.

The V call is TRBV10-3, the J call TRBJ1-5, with D possibly TRBD1 on 5 matching bases. The CDR3 is 13 residues long. CDR1 ENHRY and CDR2 SYGVKD come from the germline V gene. Deletions cut 3 bases from V and 3 bases from J, with 6 bases between. CDR3 in amino acids: CAISEGTNQPQHF. The CDR3 coding sequence is TGTGCCATCAGTGAAGGGACCAATCAGCCCCAGCATTTT.

This rearrangement joins TRBV19 to TRBJ2-1, with 10 bases identical to TRBD2. Germline V gene data show CDR1 as LNHDA and CDR2 as SQIVND (reference sequence). V shed 4 bases and J 8 bases; nucleotides not matched to a gene: 11. CDR3 length equals 16 residues. The CDR3 region is CASSRGTSALTYEQFF. In nucleotides, the CDR3 is TGTGCCAGTAGTAGAGGGACTAGCGCTTTGACCTATGAGCAGTTCTTC.

This chain links TRBV6-5 with TRBJ1-5; unclear D gene. The CDR3 runs 13 residues. Trimming took 7 bases from V and 7 from J, leaving 14 bases between them. Germline CDR1 is MNHEY and CDR2 is SVGAGI. As DNA, the CDR3 is TGTGCCAGCACATTCGTGCTCGGGCAGCCCCAGCATTTT. As protein: CASTFVLGQPQHF.

CDR3: CASSQDRETQYF. The CDR3 DNA reads as TGTGCCAGCAGCCAAGATAGGGAGACCCAGTACTTC. The rearrangement joins TRBV3-1 (or the pseudogene TRBV3-2) to TRBJ2-5; D remains unclear. Trimming shortened V by 0 bases and J by 5 bases, and 4 bases separated the two germline ends. This CDR3 region has 12 residues. Germline V CDR1 and CDR2: LGHDT, YNNKEL (reference sequence).

The chain combines TRBV7-2 with TRBJ2-7, with D tentatively TRBD2 (7 bases). Germline V gene data show CDR1 as SGHTA and CDR2 as FQGNSA. The CDR3 runs 15 residues. The V end was cut by 1 base, the J end by 6 bases, with 16 bases between. For the CDR3, the DNA is TGTGCCAGCAGCTTAGAGCTGGGGGGGGCAGGCGAGCAGTACGTC. Its translation: CASSLELGGAGEQYV.

This clone was counted a single time. The gene calls are TRBV5-8 and TRBJ2-3, with 7 bases identical to TRBD1. The germline CDR1 and CDR2 sequences are SGHTS and YDEGEE. The CDR3 totals 16 residues. Unmatched junction bases numbered 12, after V lost 7 bases and J lost 1 base. The CDR3 loop reads CASPARPGQRTDTQYF. CDR3 nucleotides: TGTGCCAGCCCTGCCAGACCGGGACAGCGCACAGATACGCAGTATTTT.

This sequence joins TRBV5-1 and TRBJ1-6, with D unresolved. The CDR3 spans 16 residues. Germline loops: CDR1 SGHRS, CDR2 YFSETQ. The ends were cut back, 0 bases at V and 5 bases at J, with 12 bases in the middle. The CDR3 loop is CASSLERLANNSPLHF. Here the CDR3 DNA reads TGCGCCAGCAGCTTGGAAAGATTAGCTAATAATTCACCCCTCCACTTT.

The chain carries TRBV4-2 and TRBJ1-2; 9 bases match TRBD1. Unmatched junction bases numbered 10, after V lost 0 bases and J lost 8 bases. The CDR3 has 16 amino acids. The germline gives CDR1 LGHNA, CDR2 YNFKEQ. The CDR3 protein is CASSQDLTGGAWGYTF. DNA of the CDR3: TGTGCCAGCAGCCAAGATCTGACAGGGGGTGCTTGGGGCTACACCTTC.

V usage is TRBV19 and J usage is TRBJ2-1, with 8 bases that match TRBD2. The CDR3 runs 13 residues. J was trimmed by 10 bases and V by 7 bases; bases with no gene match: 9. Germline V gene data show CDR1 as LNHDA and CDR2 as SQIVND (reference sequence). The CDR3 region has the DNA TGTGCCAGTAAAATTCCGAGCGGGGGAGAGCAGTTCTTC. Residues: CASKIPSGGEQFF.

V is TRBV5-1 and J is TRBJ1-3, with 7 bases matching TRBD1. V shed 1 base, J shed 2 bases, and the junction held 6 bases outside the gene matches. There are 16 residues in the CDR3. CDR1 and CDR2 (germline): SGHRS, YFSETQ. This chain's CDR3 is CASSLFLQGAGNTIYF. The CDR3 coding sequence is TGCGCCAGCAGCTTGTTTCTCCAGGGGGCTGGAAACACCATATATTTT.

The chain uses TRBV7-2 and TRBJ2-2, with D unclear. CDR3 length: 14 amino acids. Germline lookup yields CDR1 SGHTA and CDR2 FQGNSA. Trimming shortened V by 1 base and J by 2 bases, and 5 bases separated the two germline ends. CDR3 loop: CASSLVYNTGELFF. The CDR3 coding sequence is TGTGCCAGCAGCTTAGTTTACAACACCGGGGAGCTGTTTTTT.

This chain links TRBV18 with TRBJ1-1; D possibly corresponds to TRBD1 (6 bases). Germline loops: CDR1 KGHSH, CDR2 LQKENI. Trimming pared 0 bases from V and 2 bases from J, leaving 10 bases between. CDR3 size: 15 residues. The CDR3 is CASSPPKGVNTEAFF. The CDR3 region has the DNA TGTGCCAGCTCACCACCTAAGGGGGTTAACACTGAAGCTTTCTTT.

This rearrangement joins TRBV24-1 to TRBJ2-5; either TRBD1 or TRBD2 may supply D (5 bases each). Germline CDR1 reads KGHDR; CDR2 reads SFDVKD. The CDR3 consists of 16 residues. V dropped 4 bases and J dropped 0 bases, with 14 bases sitting between them. The CDR3: CATSDPRDGYQETQYF. The CDR3 region has the DNA TGTGCCACCAGTGACCCCCGGGACGGGTACCAAGAGACCCAGTACTTC.

V usage is TRBV15 and J usage is TRBJ1-2; possible D gene TRBD1, 6 bases. CDR3 size: 17 residues. V gave up 1 base and J gave up 0 bases, with 15 bases separating them. Germline V gene data show CDR1 as LNHNV and CDR2 as YYDKDF (reference sequence). CDR3 DNA sequence: TGTGCCACCAGCAGAGGAGCACAGGGTTTTTCTAACTATGGCTACACCTTC. This codes for CATSRGAQGFSNYGYTF.

The chain is built from TRBV30 and TRBJ1-4; D remains ambiguous. Germline CDR1 and CDR2: GTSNPN and SVGIG (reference sequence). V lost 8 bases to trimming and J lost 8 bases, with 18 bases between them. The CDR3 has 13 amino acids. The CDR3 spells CARKDPLGEKLFF. DNA of the CDR3: TGTGCCCGAAAAGACCCACTGGGGGAAAAACTGTTTTTT.

The rearrangement links TRBV4-1 to TRBJ1-1, with D perhaps matching TRBD1 (6 bases). Trimming removed 1 base from V and 8 bases from J, with 8 bases in between. Germline assignment: CDR1 MGHRA and CDR2 YSYEKL. CDR3 length: 12 residues. The CDR3 DNA follows: TGCGCCAGCAGCCAAGCAGACAGGGAAGCTTTCTTT. Its translation: CASSQADREAFF.

The chain couples TRBV6-2 or TRBV6-3 to TRBJ2-7; maybe TRBD2 (6 bases). Germline V gene lookup returns CDR1 MNHEY and CDR2 SVGEGT. This CDR3 has 12 amino acids. The V and J ends lost 6 bases and 7 bases respectively, with 13 bases between them. DNA for the CDR3: TGTGCCAGCAGCAGACTAGGGGCGGAGCAGTACGTC. Translating gives CASSRLGAEQYV.

This sequence joins TRBV5-6 and TRBJ2-2; 12 bases fit TRBD2. Germline V gene data show CDR1 as SGHDT and CDR2 as YYEEEE. V lost 1 base to trimming and J lost 8 bases; unmatched junction nucleotides: 9. The CDR3 runs to 17 residues. The CDR3: CASSLLRLAGAPGELFF. CDR3 sequence (DNA): TGTGCCAGCAGCTTGCTTCGACTAGCGGGAGCCCCTGGGGAGCTGTTTTTT.

J is TRBJ2-7 and V is TRBV2, with 7 bases matching TRBD1. From germline, CDR1 is SNHLY and CDR2 FYNNEI. The junction had 5 bases not matched to a gene; V was cut back by 3 bases and J by 3 bases. The CDR3 extends over 14 amino acids. The CDR3 DNA sequence: TGTGCCAGCAGTGATGCCAGGGGGAACTACGAGCAGTACGTC. Translating it yields CASSDARGNYEQYV.

By sample share, this clone is medium-sized. The V call is TRBV27, the J call TRBJ1-6, with TRBD1 matching over 7 bases. V lost 6 bases to trimming and J lost 1 base; unmatched junction nucleotides: 9. The CDR3 has 17 residues. Germline lookup yields CDR1 MNHEY and CDR2 SMNVEV (reference sequence). CDR3 residues: CASRSTGELSYNSPLHF. In DNA form, the CDR3 reads TGTGCCAGCAGGTCTACAGGGGAGCTGTCCTATAATTCACCCCTCCACTTT.

The gene calls are TRBV11-3 and TRBJ2-3; 13 bases agree with TRBD2. This CDR3 has 15 residues. Germline V gene sequence: CDR1 SGHNT, CDR2 YENEEA. V shed 5 bases, J shed 6 bases, and the junction held 5 bases outside the gene matches. The CDR3 loop is CASSRLAGGADTQYF. The CDR3 DNA sequence: TGTGCCAGCAGCCGACTAGCGGGGGGTGCGGATACGCAGTATTTT. Full variable domain (missing parts from reference TRBV11-3 and TRBJ2-3): EAGVVQSPRYKIIEKKQPVAFWCNPISGHNTLYWYLQNLGQGPELLIRYENEEAVDDSQLPKDRFSAERLKGVDSTLKIQPAELGDSAVYLCASSRLAGGADTQYFGPGTRLTVL.

V usage is TRBV7-9 and J usage is TRBJ1-4; D ambiguous. V dropped 5 bases and J dropped 10 bases, with 17 bases sitting between them. The germline V gene encodes CDR1 SEHNR and CDR2 FQNEAQ (reference sequence). The CDR3 sequence is 14 residues long. CDR3 sequence: CASSPLEAPGKLFF. DNA of the CDR3: TGTGCCAGCAGCCCGTTGGAGGCCCCAGGAAAACTGTTTTTT.

The rearrangement uses TRBV5-1 and TRBJ2-7; TRBD2 agrees at 11 bases. CDR1 and CDR2 from the germline V gene are SGHRS and YFSETQ. J gave up 2 bases and V 3 bases, and 7 bases lay outside the gene matches. The CDR3 contains 16 residues. The CDR3 sequence: CASSSPGTSGPYEQYV. As DNA, the CDR3 is TGCGCCAGCAGCTCCCCCGGGACTAGCGGCCCCTACGAGCAGTACGTC.

The chain couples TRBV2 to TRBJ1-1; D call uncertain. Looked up from germline, CDR1 is SNHLY and CDR2 is FYNNEI. V lost 6 bases and J lost 1, with 9 bases in between. CDR3 length: 13 amino acids. The CDR3 nucleotides read TGTGCCAGCAGAGTCGGGAAGAACACTGAAGCTTTCTTT. Residues: CASRVGKNTEAFF.

This CDR3 reads CASSSPQGGNQPQHF. CDR3 DNA: TGTGCCAGCAGTTCCCCTCAAGGCGGCAATCAGCCCCAGCATTTT. The V call is TRBV28, the J call TRBJ1-5; no firm D call. This CDR3 is built from 15 residues. Germline assignment: CDR1 MDHEN and CDR2 SYDVKM. V was shortened by 4 bases and J by 2 bases, with 12 bases between the two germline ends.